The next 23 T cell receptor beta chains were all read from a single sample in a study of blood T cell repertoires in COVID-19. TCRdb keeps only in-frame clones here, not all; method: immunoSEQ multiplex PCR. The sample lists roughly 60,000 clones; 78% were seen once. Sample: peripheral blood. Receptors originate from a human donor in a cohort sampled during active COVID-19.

For the CDR3, the DNA is TGCAGCGTCTCCAGGGGCGAGCAGTACTTC. Translation gives CSVSRGEQYF. The V gene is TRBV29-1, the J gene TRBJ2-7; D is possibly TRBD1 (6 bases). Trimming stripped 6 bases from V and 6 bases from J, with 9 bases between. The germline V gene encodes CDR1 SQVTM and CDR2 ANQGSEA. CDR3 length: 10 amino acids.

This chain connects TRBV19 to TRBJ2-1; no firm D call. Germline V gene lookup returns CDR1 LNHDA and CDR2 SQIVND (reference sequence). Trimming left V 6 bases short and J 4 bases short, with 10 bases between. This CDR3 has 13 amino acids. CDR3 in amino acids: CASSELLYNEQFF. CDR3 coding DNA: TGTGCCAGTAGCGAACTGCTTTACAATGAGCAGTTCTTC.

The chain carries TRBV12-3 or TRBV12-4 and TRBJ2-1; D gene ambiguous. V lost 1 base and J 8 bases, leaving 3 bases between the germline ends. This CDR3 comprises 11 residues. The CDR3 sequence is CASSLVDEQFF. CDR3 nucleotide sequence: TGTGCCAGCAGTTTAGTCGATGAGCAGTTCTTC.

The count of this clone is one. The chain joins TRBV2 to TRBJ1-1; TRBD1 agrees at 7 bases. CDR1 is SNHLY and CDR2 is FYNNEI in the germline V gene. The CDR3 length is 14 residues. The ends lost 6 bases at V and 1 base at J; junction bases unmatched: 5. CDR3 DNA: TGTGCCAGCAGCCTCGGGACAGAGAACACTGAAGCTTTCTTT. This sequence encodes CASSLGTENTEAFF.

CDR3: CASSLWSSYNSPLHF. CDR3 coding DNA: TGTGCCAGCAGCTTGTGGAGCTCCTATAATTCACCCCTCCACTTT. The chain joins TRBV5-4 to TRBJ1-6; no reliable D call. Trimming removed 1 base from V and 0 bases from J, with 5 bases in between. Germline V lookup: CDR1 SGHNT, CDR2 YYREEE (reference sequence). The length of the CDR3 is 15 residues.

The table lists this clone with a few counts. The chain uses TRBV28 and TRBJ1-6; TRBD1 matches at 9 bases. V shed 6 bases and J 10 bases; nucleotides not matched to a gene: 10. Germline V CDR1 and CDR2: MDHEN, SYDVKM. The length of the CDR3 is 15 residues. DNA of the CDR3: TGTGCCAGCAGCCGACGGGACAGGGATCACTCACCCCTCCACTTT. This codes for CASSRRDRDHSPLHF.

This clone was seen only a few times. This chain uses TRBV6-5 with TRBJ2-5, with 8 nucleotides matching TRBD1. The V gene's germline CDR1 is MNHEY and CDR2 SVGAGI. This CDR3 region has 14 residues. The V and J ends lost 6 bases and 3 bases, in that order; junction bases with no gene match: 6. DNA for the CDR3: TGTGCCAGCAGGAGGACAGGGAAGAAAGAGACCCAGTACTTC. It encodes CASRRTGKKETQYF.

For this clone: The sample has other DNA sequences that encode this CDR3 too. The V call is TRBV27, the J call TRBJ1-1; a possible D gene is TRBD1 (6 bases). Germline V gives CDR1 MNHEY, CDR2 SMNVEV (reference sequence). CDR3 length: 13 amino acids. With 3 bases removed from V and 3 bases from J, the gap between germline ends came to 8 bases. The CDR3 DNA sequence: TGTGCCAGCAGTTTGAACAGGGACACTGAAGCTTTCTTT. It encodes CASSLNRDTEAFF.

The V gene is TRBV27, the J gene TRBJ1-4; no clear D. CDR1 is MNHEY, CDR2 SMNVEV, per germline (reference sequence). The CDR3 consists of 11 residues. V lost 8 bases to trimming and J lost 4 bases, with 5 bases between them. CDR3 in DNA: TGTGCCAGCCTCTTTAATGAAAAACTGTTTTTT. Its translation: CASLFNEKLFF.

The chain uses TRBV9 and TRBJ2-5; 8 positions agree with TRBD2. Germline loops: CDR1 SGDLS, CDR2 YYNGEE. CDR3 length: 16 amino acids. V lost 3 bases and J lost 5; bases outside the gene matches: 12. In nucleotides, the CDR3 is TGTGCCAGCAGCGGTGGGGGCAGCGGGAGCAGCGAGACCCAGTACTTC. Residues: CASSGGGSGSSETQYF.

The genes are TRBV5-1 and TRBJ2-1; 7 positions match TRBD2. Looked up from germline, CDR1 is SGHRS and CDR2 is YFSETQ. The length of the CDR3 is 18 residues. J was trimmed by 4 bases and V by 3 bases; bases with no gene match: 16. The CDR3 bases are TGCGCCAGCAGCTCCGACCGGGGGAGCGGGATCAAGTACAATGAGCAGTTCTTC. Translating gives CASSSDRGSGIKYNEQFF.

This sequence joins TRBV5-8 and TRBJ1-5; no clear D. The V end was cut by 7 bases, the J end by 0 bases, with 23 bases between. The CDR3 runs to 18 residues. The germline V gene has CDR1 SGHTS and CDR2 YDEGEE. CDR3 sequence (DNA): TGTGCCAGCGGTCTCAAAGGACTCGACTGTCATAGCAATCAGCCCCAGCATTTT. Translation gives CASGLKGLDCHSNQPQHF.

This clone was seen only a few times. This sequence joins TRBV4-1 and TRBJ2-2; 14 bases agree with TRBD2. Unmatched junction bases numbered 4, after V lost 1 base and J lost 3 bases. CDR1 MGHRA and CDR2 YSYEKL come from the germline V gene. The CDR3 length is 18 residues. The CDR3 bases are TGCGCCAGCAGCCAAGGACTAGCGGGGGGGCGGCACACCGGGGAGCTGTTTTTT. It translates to CASSQGLAGGRHTGELFF.

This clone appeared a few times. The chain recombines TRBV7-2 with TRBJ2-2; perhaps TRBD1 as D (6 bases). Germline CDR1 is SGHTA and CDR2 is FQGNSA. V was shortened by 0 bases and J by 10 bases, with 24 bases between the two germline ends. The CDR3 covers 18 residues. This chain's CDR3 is CASSLAVLGAPVVEELFF. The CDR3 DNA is TGTGCCAGCAGCTTAGCCGTTTTGGGGGCACCGGTGGTTGAGGAGCTGTTTTTT.

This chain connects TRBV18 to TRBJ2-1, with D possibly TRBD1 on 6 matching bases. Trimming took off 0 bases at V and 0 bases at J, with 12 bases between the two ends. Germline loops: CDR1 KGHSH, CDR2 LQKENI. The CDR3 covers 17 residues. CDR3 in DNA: TGTGCCAGCTCACCACCTGTTGGGGGCGACTCCTACAATGAGCAGTTCTTC. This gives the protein CASSPPVGGDSYNEQFF.

The CDR3 bases are TGTGCCAGCAGCTCGGGCCTATCGGGGGAGACCCAGTACTTC. This codes for CASSSGLSGETQYF. This chain connects TRBV11-1 to TRBJ2-5; the D gene is possibly TRBD2 (5 bases). Trimming took off 4 bases at V and 5 bases at J, with 14 bases between the two ends. The CDR3 extends over 14 amino acids. The germline V gene has CDR1 SGHAT and CDR2 FQDESV (reference sequence).

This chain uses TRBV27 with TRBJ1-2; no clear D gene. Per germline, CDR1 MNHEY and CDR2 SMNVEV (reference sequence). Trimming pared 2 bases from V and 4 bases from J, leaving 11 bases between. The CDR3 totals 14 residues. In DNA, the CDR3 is TGTGCCAGCAGTTTAACTTCATCAGGCTATGGCTACACCTTC. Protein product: CASSLTSSGYGYTF.

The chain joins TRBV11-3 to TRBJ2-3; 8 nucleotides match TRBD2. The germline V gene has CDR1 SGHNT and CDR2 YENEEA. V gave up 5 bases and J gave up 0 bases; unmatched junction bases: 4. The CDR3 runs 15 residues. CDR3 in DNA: TGTGCCAGCAGCCCGACGGGGGGGAGCACAGATACGCAGTATTTT. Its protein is CASSPTGGSTDTQYF.

CDR3 residues: CASSLVRDTQYF. The DNA for the CDR3 is TGCGCCAGCAGCTTGGTACGGGATACGCAGTATTTT. The V call is TRBV5-1, the J call TRBJ2-3; the D is unclear. Trimming took 0 bases from V and 6 from J, leaving 5 bases between them. The CDR3 spans 12 residues. Per germline, CDR1 SGHRS and CDR2 YFSETQ.

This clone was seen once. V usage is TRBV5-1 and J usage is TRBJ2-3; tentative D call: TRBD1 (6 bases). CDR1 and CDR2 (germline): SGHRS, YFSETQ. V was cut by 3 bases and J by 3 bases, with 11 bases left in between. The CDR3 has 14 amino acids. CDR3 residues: CASSSDTGTDTQYF. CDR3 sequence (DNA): TGCGCCAGCAGCTCAGACACAGGGACAGATACGCAGTATTTT.

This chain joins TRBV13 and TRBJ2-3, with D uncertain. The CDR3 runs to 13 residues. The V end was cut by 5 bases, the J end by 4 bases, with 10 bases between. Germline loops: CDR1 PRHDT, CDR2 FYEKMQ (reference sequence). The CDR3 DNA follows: TGTGCCAGCAGCCATCGGAGCGCAGATACGCAGTATTTT. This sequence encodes CASSHRSADTQYF.

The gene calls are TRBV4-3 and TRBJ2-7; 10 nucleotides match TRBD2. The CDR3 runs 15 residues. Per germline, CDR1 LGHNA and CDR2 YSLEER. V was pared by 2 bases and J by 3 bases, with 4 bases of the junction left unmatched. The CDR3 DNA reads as TGCGCCAGCAGCCAATTCGGGACTAGCGTCTACGAGCAGTACTTC. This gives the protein CASSQFGTSVYEQYF.

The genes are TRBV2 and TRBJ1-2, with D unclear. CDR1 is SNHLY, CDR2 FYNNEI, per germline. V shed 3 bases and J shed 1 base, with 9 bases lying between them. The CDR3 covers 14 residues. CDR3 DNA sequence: TGTGCCAGCAGTGATCAACTTCTTAACTATGGCTACACCTTC. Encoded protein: CASSDQLLNYGYTF.